The source of this T cell receptor (beta chain) is a study of vaccination and CD4 T cells after COVID-19. TCRdb reprocessed the PCR reads via MiXCR and lists one record per CDR3 protein. In the table there are about 20,000 distinct CDR3 sequences, 62% of which are singletons. Sequenced here: CD4+ T cells from blood, sampled before SARS-CoV-2 vaccination. The TCR was taken from a human donor who had recovered from COVID-19.

The DNA for the CDR3 is TGTGCCAGTAGTGTTAGCCGGAGGGGCGAGCAGTACTTC. Encoded protein: CASSVSRRGEQYF. V and J are TRBV19 and TRBJ2-7, with D possibly being TRBD2 (6 bases). Germline assignment: CDR1 LNHDA and CDR2 SQIVND (reference sequence). CDR3 length: 13 residues. Trimming took 5 bases from V and 6 from J, leaving 14 bases between them.